This T cell receptor (beta chain) comes out of a study of CD8 T cells in ankylosing spondylitis. Findings and caveats of the study: Clones linked to the disease showed a CD8+ phenotype. They occurred at relatively low frequencies in peripheral blood.

This clonotype was counted at least ten times. Its target is unknown. The CDR3 is made up of 15 amino acids. After removal of 6 bases from V and 4 bases from J, the junction contained 10 bases not matched to a gene. In germline, CDR1 is KGHSH, CDR2 LQKENI. Quantitative 5'-RACE with molecular barcodes generated TCR beta libraries. TCRdb independently ran MiXCR on the 5' RACE reads; one entry per CDR3 protein. This sample has hundreds of thousands of distinct CDR3 sequences; around 8% occur once, and the top ten carry around 4.4%. This TCR came from a female donor with ankylosing spondylitis or in good health (not recorded which). The chain combines TRBV18 with TRBJ2-5; TRBD2 aligns across 8 bases. Sequenced sample: blood, either unsorted or a sorted T cell fraction (not recorded which). The DNA of the CDR3 is TGTGCCAGCTCGGAAAACGGGAGGGCCGGAGAGACCCAGTACTTC. Translating gives CASSENGRAGETQYF.